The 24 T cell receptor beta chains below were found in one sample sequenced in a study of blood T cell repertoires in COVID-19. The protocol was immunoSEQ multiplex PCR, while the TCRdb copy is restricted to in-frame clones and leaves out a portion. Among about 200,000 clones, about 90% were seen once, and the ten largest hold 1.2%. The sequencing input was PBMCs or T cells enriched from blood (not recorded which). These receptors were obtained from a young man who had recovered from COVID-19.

CDR3 region: CASSERGLAGAYEQYF. CDR3 DNA: TGCGCCAGCAGTGAGCGAGGACTAGCGGGGGCCTACGAGCAGTACTTC. This rearrangement joins TRBV10-2 to TRBJ2-7; 13 positions match TRBD2. V shed 2 bases and J 2 bases; nucleotides not matched to a gene: 3. The CDR3 sequence is 16 residues long. Germline CDR1 WSHSY, CDR2 SAAADI.

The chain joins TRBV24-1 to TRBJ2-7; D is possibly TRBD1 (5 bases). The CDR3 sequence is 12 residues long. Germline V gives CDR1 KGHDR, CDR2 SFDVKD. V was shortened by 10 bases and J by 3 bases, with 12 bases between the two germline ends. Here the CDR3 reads CATQGLGYEQYF. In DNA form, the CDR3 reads TGTGCCACGCAGGGATTAGGCTACGAGCAGTACTTC.

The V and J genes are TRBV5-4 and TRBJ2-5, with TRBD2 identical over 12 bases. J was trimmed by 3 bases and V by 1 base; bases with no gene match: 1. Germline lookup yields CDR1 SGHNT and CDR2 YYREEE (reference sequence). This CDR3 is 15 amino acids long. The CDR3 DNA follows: TGTGCCAGCAGCTTGCTAGCGGGAGGGAAAGAGACCCAGTACTTC. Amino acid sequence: CASSLLAGGKETQYF.

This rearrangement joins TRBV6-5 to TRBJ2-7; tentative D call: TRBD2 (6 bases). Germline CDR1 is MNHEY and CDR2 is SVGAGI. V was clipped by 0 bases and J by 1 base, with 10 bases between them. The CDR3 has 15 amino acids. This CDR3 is CASSYSGDWSYEQYF. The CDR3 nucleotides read TGTGCCAGCAGTTACTCCGGGGACTGGTCCTACGAGCAGTACTTC.

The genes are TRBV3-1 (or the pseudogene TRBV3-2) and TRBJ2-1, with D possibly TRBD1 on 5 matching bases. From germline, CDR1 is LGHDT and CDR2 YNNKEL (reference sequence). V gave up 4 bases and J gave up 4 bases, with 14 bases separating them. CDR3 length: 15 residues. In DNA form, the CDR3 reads TGTGCCAGCAGCCCAACGACAGCGTTTTACAATGAGCAGTTCTTC. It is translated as CASSPTTAFYNEQFF.

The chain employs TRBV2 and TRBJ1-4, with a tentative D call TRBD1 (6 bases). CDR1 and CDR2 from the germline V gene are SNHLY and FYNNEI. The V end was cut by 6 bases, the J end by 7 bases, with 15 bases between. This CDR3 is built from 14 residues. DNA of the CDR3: TGTGCCAGCAGGACCACAGGGTCCCGTGAAAAACTGTTTTTT. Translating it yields CASRTTGSREKLFF.

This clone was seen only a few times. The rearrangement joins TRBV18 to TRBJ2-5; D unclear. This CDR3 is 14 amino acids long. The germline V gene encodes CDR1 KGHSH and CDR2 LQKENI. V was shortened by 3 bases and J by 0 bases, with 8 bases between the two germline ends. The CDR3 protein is CASSPYSNQETQYF. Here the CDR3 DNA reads TGTGCCAGCTCACCCTACAGCAACCAAGAGACCCAGTACTTC.

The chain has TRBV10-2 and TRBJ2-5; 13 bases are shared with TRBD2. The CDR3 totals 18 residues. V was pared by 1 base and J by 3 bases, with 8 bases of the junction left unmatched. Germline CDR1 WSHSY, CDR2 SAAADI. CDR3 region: CASSELLPGLAGKETQYF. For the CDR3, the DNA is TGCGCCAGCAGTGAGTTACTTCCGGGACTAGCGGGGAAAGAGACCCAGTACTTC.

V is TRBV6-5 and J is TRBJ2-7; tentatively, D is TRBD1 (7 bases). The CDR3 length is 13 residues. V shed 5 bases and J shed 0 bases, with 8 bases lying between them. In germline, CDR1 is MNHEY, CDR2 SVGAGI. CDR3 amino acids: CASSQGGSYEQYF. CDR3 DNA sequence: TGTGCCAGCAGTCAGGGGGGCTCCTACGAGCAGTACTTC.

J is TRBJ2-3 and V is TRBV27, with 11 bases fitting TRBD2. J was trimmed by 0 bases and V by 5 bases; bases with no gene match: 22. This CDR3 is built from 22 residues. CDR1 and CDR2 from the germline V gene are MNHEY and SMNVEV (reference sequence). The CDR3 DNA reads TGTGCCAGCAGTACTACAAATCAGGGACTAGCGGAGAGGTTTTCTAGCACAGATACGCAGTATTTT. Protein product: CASSTTNQGLAERFSSTDTQYF.

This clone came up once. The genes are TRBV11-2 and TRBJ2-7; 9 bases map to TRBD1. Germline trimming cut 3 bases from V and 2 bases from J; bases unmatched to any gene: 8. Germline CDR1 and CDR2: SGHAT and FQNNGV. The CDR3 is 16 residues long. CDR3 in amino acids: CASSLKTGGIAYEQYF. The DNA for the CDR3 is TGTGCCAGCAGCTTGAAGACAGGGGGGATTGCCTACGAGCAGTACTTC.

CDR3 sequence (DNA): TGTGCCACCAGCAGAGAGGCACAGGGGATCAACGAGCAGTACTTC. It codes for CATSREAQGINEQYF. The V call is TRBV15, the J call TRBJ2-7; 7 bases align to TRBD1. This CDR3 region has 15 residues. With 0 bases clipped from V and 5 bases from J, the junction kept 7 bases outside the gene matches. The germline V gene encodes CDR1 LNHNV and CDR2 YYDKDF (reference sequence).

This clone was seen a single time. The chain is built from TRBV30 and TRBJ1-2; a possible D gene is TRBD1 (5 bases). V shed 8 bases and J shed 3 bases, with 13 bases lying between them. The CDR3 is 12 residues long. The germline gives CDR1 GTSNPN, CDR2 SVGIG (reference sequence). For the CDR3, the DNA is TGTGCCAGGTTACAGGATTACTATGGCTACACCTTC. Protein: CARLQDYYGYTF.

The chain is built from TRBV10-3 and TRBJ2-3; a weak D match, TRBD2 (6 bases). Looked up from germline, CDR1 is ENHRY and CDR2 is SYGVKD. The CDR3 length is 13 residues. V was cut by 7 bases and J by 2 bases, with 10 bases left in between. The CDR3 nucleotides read TGTGCCATCACGGTAGCGGCCACAGATACGCAGTATTTT. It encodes CAITVAATDTQYF.

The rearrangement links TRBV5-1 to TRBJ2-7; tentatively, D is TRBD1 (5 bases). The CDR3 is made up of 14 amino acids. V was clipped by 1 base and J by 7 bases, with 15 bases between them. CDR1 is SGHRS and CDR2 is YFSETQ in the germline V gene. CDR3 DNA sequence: TGCGCCAGCAGCTTGTCGTCCCAGGGCTCGGAGCAGTACTTC. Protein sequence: CASSLSSQGSEQYF. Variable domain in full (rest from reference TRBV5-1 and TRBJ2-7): KAGVTQTPRYLIKTRGQQVTLSCSPISGHRSVSWYQQTPGQGLQFLFEYFSETQRNKGNFPGRFSGRQFSNSRSEMNVSTLELGDSALYLCASSLSSQGSEQYFGPGTRLTVT.

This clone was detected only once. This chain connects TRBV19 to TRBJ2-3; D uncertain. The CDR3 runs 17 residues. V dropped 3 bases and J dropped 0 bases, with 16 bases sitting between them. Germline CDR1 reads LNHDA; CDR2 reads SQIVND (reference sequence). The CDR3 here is CASSIRLVTGSTDTQYF. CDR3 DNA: TGTGCCAGTAGTATTCGGCTTGTTACCGGGAGCACAGATACGCAGTATTTT.

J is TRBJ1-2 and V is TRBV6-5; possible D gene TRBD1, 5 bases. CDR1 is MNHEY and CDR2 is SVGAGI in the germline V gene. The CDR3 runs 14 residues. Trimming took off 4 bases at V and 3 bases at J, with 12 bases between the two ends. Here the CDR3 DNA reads TGTGCCAGCAGTTCTGCAGGGAAGGACTATGGCTACACCTTC. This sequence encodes CASSSAGKDYGYTF.

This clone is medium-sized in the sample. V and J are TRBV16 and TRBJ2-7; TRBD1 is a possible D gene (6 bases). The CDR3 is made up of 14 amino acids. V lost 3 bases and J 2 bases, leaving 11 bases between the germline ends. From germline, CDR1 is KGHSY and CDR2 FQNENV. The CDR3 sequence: CASSHFRTAYEQYF. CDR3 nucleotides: TGTGCCAGCAGCCATTTCCGGACAGCCTACGAGCAGTACTTC.

The CDR3 DNA sequence: TGTGCCAGCAGGGGTATCCAACAGGACGAGCAGTACTTC. It codes for CASRGIQQDEQYF. V and J are TRBV27 and TRBJ2-7; D is possibly TRBD1 (5 bases). Germline assignment: CDR1 MNHEY and CDR2 SMNVEV (reference sequence). This CDR3 is built from 13 residues. V dropped 6 bases and J dropped 5 bases, with 14 bases sitting between them.

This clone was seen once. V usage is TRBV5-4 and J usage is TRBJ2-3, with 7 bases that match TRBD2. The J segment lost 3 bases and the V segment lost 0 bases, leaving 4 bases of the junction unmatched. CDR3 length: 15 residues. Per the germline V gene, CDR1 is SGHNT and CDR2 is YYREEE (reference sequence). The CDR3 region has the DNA TGTGCCAGCAGCTTGGACAGCGGGGATACAGATACGCAGTATTTT. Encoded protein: CASSLDSGDTDTQYF.

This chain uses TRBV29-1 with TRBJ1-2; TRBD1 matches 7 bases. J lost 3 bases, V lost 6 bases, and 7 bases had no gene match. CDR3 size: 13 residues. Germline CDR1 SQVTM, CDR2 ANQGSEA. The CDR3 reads CSVAGTDHYGYTF. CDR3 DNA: TGCAGCGTGGCCGGGACAGACCACTATGGCTACACCTTC.

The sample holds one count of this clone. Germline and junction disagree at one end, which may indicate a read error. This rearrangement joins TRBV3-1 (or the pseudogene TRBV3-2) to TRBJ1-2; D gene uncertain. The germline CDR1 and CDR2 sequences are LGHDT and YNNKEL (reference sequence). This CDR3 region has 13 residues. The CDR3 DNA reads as TGTGCCAGCACCCAAGACAAAAACTATGGCTACACCTTC. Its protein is CASTQDKNYGYTF.

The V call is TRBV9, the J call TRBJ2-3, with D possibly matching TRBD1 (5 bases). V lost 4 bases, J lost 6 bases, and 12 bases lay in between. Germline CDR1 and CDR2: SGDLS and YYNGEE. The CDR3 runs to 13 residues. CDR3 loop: CASSPGPGDTQYF. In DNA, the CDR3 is TGTGCCAGCAGCCCCGGACCAGGGGATACGCAGTATTTT.

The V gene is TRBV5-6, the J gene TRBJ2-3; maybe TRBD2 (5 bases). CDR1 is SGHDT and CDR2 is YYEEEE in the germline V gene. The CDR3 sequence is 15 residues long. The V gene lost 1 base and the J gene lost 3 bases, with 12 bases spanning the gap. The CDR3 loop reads CASSLWGSGTDTQYF. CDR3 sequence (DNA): TGTGCCAGCAGCTTGTGGGGATCGGGGACAGATACGCAGTATTTT.